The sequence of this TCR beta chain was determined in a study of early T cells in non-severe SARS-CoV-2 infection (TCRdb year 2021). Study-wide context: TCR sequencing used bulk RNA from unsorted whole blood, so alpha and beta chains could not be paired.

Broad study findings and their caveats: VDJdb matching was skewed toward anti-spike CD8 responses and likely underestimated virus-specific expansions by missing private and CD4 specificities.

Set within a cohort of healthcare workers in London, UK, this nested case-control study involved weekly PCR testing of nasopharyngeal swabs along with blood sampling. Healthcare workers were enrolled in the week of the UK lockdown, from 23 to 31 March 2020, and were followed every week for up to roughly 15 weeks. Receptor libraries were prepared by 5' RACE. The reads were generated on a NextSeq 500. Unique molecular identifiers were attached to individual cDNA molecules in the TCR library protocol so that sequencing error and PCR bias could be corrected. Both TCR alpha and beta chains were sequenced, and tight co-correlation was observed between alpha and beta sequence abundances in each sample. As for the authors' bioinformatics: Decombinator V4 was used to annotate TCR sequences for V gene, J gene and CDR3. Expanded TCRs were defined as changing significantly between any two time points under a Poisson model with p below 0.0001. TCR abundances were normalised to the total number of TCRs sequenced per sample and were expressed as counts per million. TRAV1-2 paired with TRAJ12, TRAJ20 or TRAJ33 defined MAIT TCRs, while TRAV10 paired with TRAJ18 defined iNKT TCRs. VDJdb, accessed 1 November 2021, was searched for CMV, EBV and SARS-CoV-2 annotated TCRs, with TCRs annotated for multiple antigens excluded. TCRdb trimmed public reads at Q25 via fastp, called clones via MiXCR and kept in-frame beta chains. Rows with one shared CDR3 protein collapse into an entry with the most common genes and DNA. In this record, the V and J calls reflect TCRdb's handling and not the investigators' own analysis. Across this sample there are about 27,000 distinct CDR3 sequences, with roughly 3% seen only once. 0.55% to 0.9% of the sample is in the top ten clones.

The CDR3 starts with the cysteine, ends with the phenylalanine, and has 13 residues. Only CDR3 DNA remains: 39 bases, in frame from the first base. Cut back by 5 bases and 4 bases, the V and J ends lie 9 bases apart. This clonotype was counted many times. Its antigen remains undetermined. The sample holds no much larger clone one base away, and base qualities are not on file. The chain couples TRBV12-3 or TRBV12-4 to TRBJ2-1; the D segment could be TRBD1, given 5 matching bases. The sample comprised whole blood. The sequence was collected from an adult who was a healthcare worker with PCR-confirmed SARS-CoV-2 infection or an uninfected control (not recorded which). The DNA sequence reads TGTGCCAGCAGTAGGGGCCGTTACAATGAGCAGTTCTTC. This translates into CASSRGRYNEQFF.